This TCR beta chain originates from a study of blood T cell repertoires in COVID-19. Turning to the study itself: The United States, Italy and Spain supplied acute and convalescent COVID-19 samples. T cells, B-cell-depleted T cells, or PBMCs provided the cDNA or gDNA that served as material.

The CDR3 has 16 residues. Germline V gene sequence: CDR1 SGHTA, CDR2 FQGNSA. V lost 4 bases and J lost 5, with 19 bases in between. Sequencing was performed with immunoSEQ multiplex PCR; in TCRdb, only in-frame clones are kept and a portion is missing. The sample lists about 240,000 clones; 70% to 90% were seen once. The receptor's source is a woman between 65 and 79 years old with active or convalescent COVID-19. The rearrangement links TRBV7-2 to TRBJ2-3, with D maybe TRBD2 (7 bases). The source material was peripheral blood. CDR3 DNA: TGTGCCAGCAGCTCTAATCTACGGGGGGCGTTAGATACGCAGTATTTT. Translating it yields CASSSNLRGALDTQYF. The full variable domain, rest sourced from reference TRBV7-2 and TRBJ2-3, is GAGVSQSPSNKVTEKGKDVELRCDPISGHTALYWYRQSLGQGLEFLIYFQGNSAPDKSGLPSDRFSAERTGGSVSTLTIQRTQQEDSAVYLCASSSNLRGALDTQYFGPGTRLTVL.